The next 30 T cell receptor beta chains were all read from a single sample in a study of blood T cell repertoires in COVID-19. Generated by immunoSEQ multiplex PCR, the TCRdb table keeps only in-frame clones and is missing some. Among approximately 210,000 clones listed, roughly four fifths were seen once. The sequencing sample was made of PBMCs or T cells enriched from blood (not recorded which). These receptors were collected from a middle-aged man who had recovered from COVID-19.

V usage is TRBV11-3 and J usage is TRBJ2-1; 13 nucleotides agree with TRBD2. The CDR3 runs to 16 residues. V was clipped by 4 bases and J by 8 bases; unmatched bases: 8. Per the germline V gene, CDR1 is SGHNT and CDR2 is YENEEA. The CDR3 sequence is CASSSSGTSGNYEQFF. CDR3 in DNA: TGTGCCAGCAGCTCCTCCGGGACTAGCGGGAACTATGAGCAGTTCTTC.

The chain recombines TRBV30 with TRBJ1-1; D perhaps matches TRBD1 (5 bases). From germline, CDR1 is GTSNPN and CDR2 SVGIG (reference sequence). V was trimmed by 1 base and J by 6 bases, leaving 12 bases between them. There are 13 residues in the CDR3. CDR3: CAWSAGYSAEAFF. CDR3 in DNA: TGTGCCTGGAGTGCAGGGTATAGTGCTGAAGCTTTCTTT.

This chain links TRBV7-9 with TRBJ2-3, with D possibly matching TRBD2 (5 bases). Germline V CDR1 and CDR2: SEHNR, FQNEAQ (reference sequence). Trimming removed 5 bases from V and 2 bases from J, with 17 bases in between. This CDR3 spans 16 amino acids. The CDR3 nucleotides are TGTGCCAGCAGCACCCTAGGGCGGGCAGACACAGATACGCAGTATTTT. Residues: CASSTLGRADTDTQYF.

This chain connects TRBV5-1 to TRBJ1-1; D might be TRBD1 (6 bases). V lost 0 bases and J 3 bases, leaving 15 bases between the germline ends. The CDR3 has 16 residues. Germline V CDR1 and CDR2: SGHRS, YFSETQ. The DNA of the CDR3 is TGCGCCAGCAGCTTGGAATCGACTGACAGGTACACTGAAGCTTTCTTT. Its protein product is CASSLESTDRYTEAFF.

The rearrangement uses TRBV6-2 or TRBV6-3 and TRBJ2-3; a possible D gene is TRBD2 (7 bases). The CDR3 is 17 amino acids. CDR1 is MNHEY and CDR2 is SVGEGT in the germline V gene. Trimming stripped 4 bases from V and 3 bases from J, with 20 bases between. Here the CDR3 DNA reads TGTGCCAGCAGTTTGGTGGCAACAGGGAGGGAGACAGATACGCAGTATTTT. As protein: CASSLVATGRETDTQYF.

The chain combines TRBV7-2 with TRBJ2-7, with D tentatively TRBD2 (5 bases). The CDR3 length is 13 residues. Looked up from germline, CDR1 is SGHTA and CDR2 is FQGNSA. V lost 4 bases, J lost 2 bases, and 9 bases lay in between. The CDR3 loop reads CASSSGAAYEQYF. CDR3 in DNA: TGTGCCAGCAGCTCCGGAGCGGCCTACGAGCAGTACTTC.

CDR3 residues: CASSLTGTGGPGAFF. The DNA of the CDR3 is TGCGCCAGCAGCCTTACCGGGACAGGGGGCCCGGGAGCTTTCTTT. The V call is TRBV5-1, the J call TRBJ1-1, with TRBD1 matching over 12 bases. The trim removed 4 bases at V and 10 bases at J, leaving 11 bases unmatched. CDR1 and CDR2 (germline): SGHRS, YFSETQ. The CDR3 contains 15 residues. The whole variable domain, remainder taken from reference TRBV5-1 and TRBJ1-1, is KAGVTQTPRYLIKTRGQQVTLSCSPISGHRSVSWYQQTPGQGLQFLFEYFSETQRNKGNFPGRFSGRQFSNSRSEMNVSTLELGDSALYLCASSLTGTGGPGAFFGQGTRLTVV.

The chain has TRBV5-8 and TRBJ1-2, with D tentatively TRBD1 (5 bases). The CDR3 loop spans 12 amino acids. V was clipped by 0 bases and J by 13 bases, with 13 bases between them. Germline assignment: CDR1 SGHTS and CDR2 YDEGEE. CDR3 amino acids: CASSLAWSGCTF. The CDR3 nucleotides are TGTGCCAGCAGCTTGGCCTGGTCAGGGTGCACCTTC.

The chain links TRBV3-1 (or the pseudogene TRBV3-2) to TRBJ2-7; 11 bases are shared with TRBD2. In germline, CDR1 is LGHDT, CDR2 YNNKEL (reference sequence). V dropped 4 bases and J dropped 4; count of bases not matched to a gene: 12. The CDR3 is made up of 17 amino acids. Here the CDR3 DNA reads TGTGCCAGCAGCCTTACCCTAGCGGGAGGATCGTCTTACGAGCAGTACGTC. Translating it yields CASSLTLAGGSSYEQYV.

This chain joins TRBV11-1 and TRBJ2-4; 10 nucleotides align to TRBD2. V shed 5 bases and J 8 bases; nucleotides not matched to a gene: 6. The CDR3 is 14 residues long. CDR1 is SGHAT, CDR2 FQDESV, per germline (reference sequence). The DNA of the CDR3 is TGTGCCAGCAGCCCGCTAGCGGGAGTATACATTCAGTACTTC. Translating gives CASSPLAGVYIQYF.

The sample holds a few counts of this clone. V usage is TRBV7-8 and J usage is TRBJ2-5; possibly TRBD1 for D (6 bases). This CDR3 is built from 13 residues. In germline, CDR1 is SGHVS, CDR2 FQNEAQ. V lost 3 bases to trimming and J lost 5 bases, with 10 bases between them. Here the CDR3 reads CASSFFQGETQYF. The DNA for the CDR3 is TGTGCCAGCAGCTTTTTTCAGGGGGAGACCCAGTACTTC.

The chain employs TRBV7-6 and TRBJ1-1; 7 nucleotides align to TRBD1. The CDR3 sequence is 14 residues long. Per germline, CDR1 SGHVS and CDR2 FNYEAQ. Unmatched junction bases numbered 3, after V lost 0 bases and J lost 5 bases. The CDR3 reads CASSLATGKTEAFF. The CDR3 region has the DNA TGTGCCAGCAGCTTAGCGACAGGGAAGACTGAAGCTTTCTTT. The variable domain in full, with the rest retrieved from reference TRBV7-6 and TRBJ1-1, is GAGVSQSPRYKVTKRGQDVALRCDPISGHVSLYWYRQALGQGPEFLTYFNYEAQQDKSGLPNDRFSAERPEGSISTLTIQRTEQRDSAMYRCASSLATGKTEAFFGQGTRLTVV.

The genes are TRBV7-6 and TRBJ2-2; D is possibly TRBD1 (5 bases). The CDR3 extends over 15 amino acids. Trimming took off 3 bases at V and 1 base at J, with 9 bases between the two ends. The germline V gene encodes CDR1 SGHVS and CDR2 FNYEAQ. This CDR3 reads CASSLNQGNTGELFF. DNA of the CDR3: TGTGCCAGCAGCTTGAATCAGGGGAACACCGGGGAGCTGTTTTTT.

The rearrangement uses TRBV29-1 and TRBJ2-5; 8 nucleotides align to TRBD2. The CDR3 is made up of 14 amino acids. Germline V gene lookup returns CDR1 SQVTM and CDR2 ANQGSEA. Losses at the gene ends were 8 bases for V and 5 bases for J; bases not matched to a gene: 13. This chain's CDR3 is CSPETLAVRETQYF. CDR3 sequence (DNA): TGCAGCCCAGAGACACTAGCGGTGAGGGAGACCCAGTACTTC.

The chain uses TRBV9 and TRBJ2-7; D gene ambiguous. Germline V gives CDR1 SGDLS, CDR2 YYNGEE. Trimming pared 4 bases from V and 7 bases from J, leaving 27 bases between. The CDR3 has 17 amino acids. The CDR3 sequence: CASSPQVSVGTVKEQYF. The CDR3 DNA reads TGTGCCAGCAGCCCGCAGGTATCCGTGGGCACAGTTAAGGAGCAGTACTTC. Variable domain in full (rest from reference TRBV9 and TRBJ2-7): DSGVTQTPKHLITATGQRVTLRCSPRSGDLSVYWYQQSLDQGLQFLIQYYNGEERAKGNILERFSAQQFPDLHSELNLSSLELGDSALYFCASSPQVSVGTVKEQYFGPGTRLTVT.

The chain has TRBV24-1 and TRBJ1-2; D remains ambiguous. CDR3 size: 11 residues. Trimming shortened V by 4 bases and J by 5 bases, and 4 bases separated the two germline ends. The germline gives CDR1 KGHDR, CDR2 SFDVKD. CDR3 amino acids: CATSDGYGYTF. The CDR3, as DNA: TGTGCCACCAGTGACGGGTATGGCTACACCTTC.

This clone was observed once. The chain is built from TRBV18 and TRBJ2-7, with TRBD1 as a possible D gene (5 bases). V lost 8 bases to trimming and J lost 1 base, with 15 bases between them. The CDR3 runs 14 residues. Germline CDR1 reads KGHSH; CDR2 reads LQKENI. The DNA of the CDR3 is TGTGCCAGCGCCTCCAGGGAACCTTCCTACGAGCAGTACTTC. It specifies CASASREPSYEQYF.

This clone was observed a single time. The chain uses TRBV2 and TRBJ1-1; the D is unclear. The CDR3 runs 14 residues. The V end lost 6 bases, the J end lost 4 bases, and 15 bases lay between the germline ends. Germline V lookup: CDR1 SNHLY, CDR2 FYNNEI. CDR3 residues: CASSQPPGSTEAFF. The CDR3 DNA is TGTGCCAGCAGCCAACCCCCCGGTAGCACTGAAGCTTTCTTT. The full variable domain, with the rest looked up from reference TRBV2 and TRBJ1-1, is EPEVTQTPSHQVTQMGQEVILRCVPISNHLYFYWYRQILGQKVEFLVSFYNNEISEKSEIFDDQFSVERPDGSNFTLKIRSTKLEDSAMYFCASSQPPGSTEAFFGQGTRLTVV.

In its sample, this clone was seen once. The chain employs TRBV13 and TRBJ1-3; D perhaps matches TRBD1 (6 bases). With 10 bases removed from V and 4 bases from J, the gap between germline ends came to 20 bases. Germline assignment: CDR1 PRHDT and CDR2 FYEKMQ (reference sequence). This CDR3 comprises 15 residues. The CDR3 region has the DNA TGTGCCACCCAGGGGCGGTTATTGCCCGGAAACACCATATATTTT. It translates to CATQGRLLPGNTIYF. The complete variable domain, with remaining parts taken from reference TRBV13 and TRBJ1-3, reads AAGVIQSPRHLIKEKRETATLKCYPIPRHDTVYWYQQGPGQDPQFLISFYEKMQSDKGSIPDRFSAQQFSDYHSELNMSSLELGDSALYFCATQGRLLPGNTIYFGEGSWLTVV.

CDR3 coding DNA: TGTGCCAGCAGTTATCGACAGGGGGCTTCTGGCTACACCTTC. Translated: CASSYRQGASGYTF. The rearrangement joins TRBV6-2 or TRBV6-3 to TRBJ1-2; 10 bases are shared with TRBD1. This CDR3 region has 14 residues. Germline V lookup: CDR1 MNHEY, CDR2 SVGEGT. V was clipped by 3 bases and J by 7 bases; unmatched bases: 5.

The chain uses TRBV6-5 and TRBJ2-5; 7 bases fit TRBD2. The germline V gene encodes CDR1 MNHEY and CDR2 SVGAGI. V was pared by 0 bases and J by 4 bases, with 8 bases of the junction left unmatched. The CDR3 extends over 16 amino acids. The CDR3 protein is CASSYSGTTIGETQYF. In nucleotides, the CDR3 is TGTGCCAGCAGTTACTCCGGGACTACGATAGGAGAGACCCAGTACTTC.

The CDR3 reads CASSQDPTSTDNEQFF. The CDR3 region has the DNA TGCGCCAGCAGCCAAGACCCCACTAGCACAGACAATGAGCAGTTCTTC. This chain links TRBV4-3 with TRBJ2-1; TRBD2 might be the D (6 bases). Germline CDR1 reads LGHNA; CDR2 reads YSLEER. V lost 0 bases and J lost 5, with 14 bases in between. The CDR3 runs to 16 residues.

The rearrangement uses TRBV6-6 and TRBJ1-5, with 9 positions matching TRBD1. V gave up 5 bases and J gave up 6 bases; unmatched junction bases: 8. Germline CDR1 reads MNHNY; CDR2 reads SVGAGI (reference sequence). The length of the CDR3 is 15 residues. In DNA form, the CDR3 reads TGTGCCAGCAGTGATTCCGGGACAGGGTTTCAGCCCCAGCATTTT. This sequence encodes CASSDSGTGFQPQHF.

This rearrangement joins TRBV12-5 to TRBJ1-2; tentatively, D is TRBD1 (5 bases). CDR3 size: 15 residues. V was cut by 2 bases and J by 5 bases, with 15 bases left in between. Germline CDR1 LGHNT, CDR2 FRNRAP. CDR3 region: CASGLQRTSGYGYTF. The CDR3, as DNA: TGTGCTAGTGGTTTGCAACGGACCTCAGGGTATGGCTACACCTTC.

The chain has TRBV4-1 and TRBJ2-1, with 10 bases aligning to TRBD2. The V gene's germline CDR1 is MGHRA and CDR2 YSYEKL. The CDR3 consists of 15 residues. The trim removed 0 bases at V and 14 bases at J, leaving 10 bases unmatched. The CDR3 here is CASSQDVTSGLGEFF. DNA of the CDR3: TGCGCCAGCAGCCAAGATGTGACTAGCGGGTTGGGAGAGTTCTTC.

In this sample, this clone turned up many times. The chain has TRBV11-3 and TRBJ1-3; tentatively, D is TRBD1 (5 bases). The CDR3 extends over 14 amino acids. From germline, CDR1 is SGHNT and CDR2 YENEEA. Deletions cut 8 bases from V and 0 bases from J, with 11 bases between. The CDR3 sequence is CASHPQGSGNTIYF. CDR3 bases: TGTGCCAGCCACCCCCAGGGCTCTGGAAACACCATATATTTT.

Notes on this clone: Other DNA sequences from this sample encode an identical CDR3 as well. The gene calls are TRBV4-3 and TRBJ1-1; D remains unclear. Per germline, CDR1 LGHNA and CDR2 YSLEER. V was trimmed by 0 bases and J by 1 base, leaving 9 bases between them. The length of the CDR3 is 15 residues. The CDR3 spells CASSQDLGENTEAFF. Written as DNA, the CDR3 is TGCGCCAGCAGCCAAGACCTCGGGGAGAACACTGAAGCTTTCTTT.

V gene TRBV6-5 combines with J gene TRBJ2-3; 11 nucleotides agree with TRBD2. Germline values: CDR1 MNHEY, CDR2 SVGAGI. CDR3 length equals 14 residues. With 5 bases clipped from V and 4 bases from J, the junction kept 2 bases outside the gene matches. CDR3 loop: CASSLLAGADTQYF. DNA of the CDR3: TGTGCCAGCAGTCTACTAGCGGGAGCAGATACGCAGTATTTT.

This clone is a singleton in its sample. The chain is built from TRBV28 and TRBJ2-3; TRBD2 aligns across 7 bases. Trimming took 6 bases from V and 4 from J; bases not matched to a gene: 16. The CDR3 loop spans 17 amino acids. Germline CDR1 MDHEN, CDR2 SYDVKM. This CDR3 is CASSPRGAGVSPDTQYF. In DNA form, the CDR3 reads TGTGCCAGCAGCCCCCGAGGGGCGGGAGTTTCCCCAGATACGCAGTATTTT.

The chain couples TRBV14 to TRBJ2-3; D remains ambiguous. The CDR3 extends over 15 amino acids. Germline V gene lookup returns CDR1 SGHDN and CDR2 FVKESK. V lost 1 base, J lost 4 bases, and 12 bases lay in between. CDR3 sequence: CASSQAFSWADTQYF. The CDR3 DNA is TGTGCCAGCAGCCAAGCGTTTAGCTGGGCAGATACGCAGTATTTT.